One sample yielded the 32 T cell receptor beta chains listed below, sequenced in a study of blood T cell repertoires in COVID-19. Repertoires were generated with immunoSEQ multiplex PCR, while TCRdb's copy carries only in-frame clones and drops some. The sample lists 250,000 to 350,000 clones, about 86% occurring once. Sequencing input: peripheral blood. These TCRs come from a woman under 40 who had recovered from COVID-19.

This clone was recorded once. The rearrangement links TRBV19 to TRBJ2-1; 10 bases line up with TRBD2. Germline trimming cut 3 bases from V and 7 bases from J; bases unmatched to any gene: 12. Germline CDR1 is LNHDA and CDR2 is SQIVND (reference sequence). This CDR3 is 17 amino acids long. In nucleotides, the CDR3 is TGTGCCAGTAGTATGCCCCTTGGAGCGGGGGGGCCTAATGAGCAGTTCTTC. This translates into CASSMPLGAGGPNEQFF.

The CDR3 bases are TGTGCCAGCTCGTCGGGACAGGGGTCGCCCCAGCATTTT. It is translated as CASSSGQGSPQHF. The gene calls are TRBV18 and TRBJ1-5; 10 bases map to TRBD1. Losses at the gene ends were 6 bases for V and 9 bases for J; bases not matched to a gene: 5. The CDR3 length is 13 residues. Germline V gene data show CDR1 as KGHSH and CDR2 as LQKENI.

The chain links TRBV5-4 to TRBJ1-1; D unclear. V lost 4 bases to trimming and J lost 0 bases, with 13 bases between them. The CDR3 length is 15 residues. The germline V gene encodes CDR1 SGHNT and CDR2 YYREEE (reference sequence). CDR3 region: CASSPTPTMNTEAFF. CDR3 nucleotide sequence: TGTGCCAGCAGCCCTACTCCTACCATGAACACTGAAGCTTTCTTT. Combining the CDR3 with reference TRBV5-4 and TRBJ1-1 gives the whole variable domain ETGVTQSPTHLIKTRGQQVTLRCSSQSGHNTVSWYQQALGQGPQFIFQYYREEENGRGNFPPRFSGLQFPNYSSELNVNALELDDSALYLCASSPTPTMNTEAFFGQGTRLTVV.

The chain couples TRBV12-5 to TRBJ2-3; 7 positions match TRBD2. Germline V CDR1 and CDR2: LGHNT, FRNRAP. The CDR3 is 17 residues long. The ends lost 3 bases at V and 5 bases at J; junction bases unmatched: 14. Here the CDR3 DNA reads TGTGCTAGTGGTTTAGTTTTTTTTGGGGGGGAGAGAGATACGCAGTATTTT. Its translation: CASGLVFFGGERDTQYF.

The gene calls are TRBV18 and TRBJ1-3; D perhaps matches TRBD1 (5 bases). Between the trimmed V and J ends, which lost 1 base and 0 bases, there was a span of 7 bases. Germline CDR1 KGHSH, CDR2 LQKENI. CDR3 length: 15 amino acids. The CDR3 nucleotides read TGTGCCAGCTCACCACGCCAGGGCTCTGGAAACACCATATATTTT. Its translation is CASSPRQGSGNTIYF.

The CDR3 is CASSEVAGAFAYEQYF. The DNA for the CDR3 is TGTGCCAGCAGTGAGGTAGCGGGAGCCTTCGCCTACGAGCAGTACTTC. The V and J genes are TRBV28 and TRBJ2-7, with TRBD2 identical over 9 bases. Germline trimming cut 5 bases from V and 2 bases from J; bases unmatched to any gene: 10. The CDR3 covers 16 residues. Looked up from germline, CDR1 is MDHEN and CDR2 is SYDVKM.

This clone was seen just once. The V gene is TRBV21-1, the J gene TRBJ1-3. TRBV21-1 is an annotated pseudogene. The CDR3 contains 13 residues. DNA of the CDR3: TGTGCCAGCACCTCCCCCCCTAGAAACACCATATATTTT. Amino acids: CASTSPPRNTIYF.

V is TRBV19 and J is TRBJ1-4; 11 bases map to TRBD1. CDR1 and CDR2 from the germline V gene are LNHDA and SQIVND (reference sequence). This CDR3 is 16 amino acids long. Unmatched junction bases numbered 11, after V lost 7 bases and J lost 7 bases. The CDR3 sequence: CASTTNPGTGGEKLFF. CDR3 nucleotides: TGTGCCAGTACCACCAATCCCGGGACAGGGGGTGAAAAACTGTTTTTT.

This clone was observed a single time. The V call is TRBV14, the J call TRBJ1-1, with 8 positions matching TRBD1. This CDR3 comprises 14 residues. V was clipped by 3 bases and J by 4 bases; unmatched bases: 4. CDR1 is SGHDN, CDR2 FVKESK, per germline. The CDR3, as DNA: TGTGCCAGCAGCCAGGACAGGGATACCACTGAAGCTTTCTTT. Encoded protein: CASSQDRDTTEAFF.

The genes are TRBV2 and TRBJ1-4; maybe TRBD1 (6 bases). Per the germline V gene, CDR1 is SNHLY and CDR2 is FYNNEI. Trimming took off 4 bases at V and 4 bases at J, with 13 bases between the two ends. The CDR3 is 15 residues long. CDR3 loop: CASSGQRTDNEKLFF. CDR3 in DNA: TGTGCCAGCAGTGGTCAGAGGACAGATAATGAAAAACTGTTTTTT.

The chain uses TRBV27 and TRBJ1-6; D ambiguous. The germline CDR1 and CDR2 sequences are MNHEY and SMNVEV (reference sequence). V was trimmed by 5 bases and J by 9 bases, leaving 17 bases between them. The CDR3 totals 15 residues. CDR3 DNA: TGTGCCAGCAGTGCCTCTGGGGAGGTGGGTTCACCCCTCCACTTT. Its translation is CASSASGEVGSPLHF.

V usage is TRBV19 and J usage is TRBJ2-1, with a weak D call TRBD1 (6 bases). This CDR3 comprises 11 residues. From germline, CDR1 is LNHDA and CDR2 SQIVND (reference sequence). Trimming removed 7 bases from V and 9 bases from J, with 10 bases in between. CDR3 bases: TGTGCCAGTAACCGAGGGGGTGAGCAGTTCTTC. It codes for CASNRGGEQFF.

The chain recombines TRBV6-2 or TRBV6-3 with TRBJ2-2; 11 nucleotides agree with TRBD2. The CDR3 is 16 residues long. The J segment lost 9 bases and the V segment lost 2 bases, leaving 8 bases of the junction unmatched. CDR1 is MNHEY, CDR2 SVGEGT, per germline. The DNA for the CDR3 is TGTGCCAGCAGTTACGGCCCTAGCGGGGGGCACAGGGAGCTGTTTTTT. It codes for CASSYGPSGGHRELFF.

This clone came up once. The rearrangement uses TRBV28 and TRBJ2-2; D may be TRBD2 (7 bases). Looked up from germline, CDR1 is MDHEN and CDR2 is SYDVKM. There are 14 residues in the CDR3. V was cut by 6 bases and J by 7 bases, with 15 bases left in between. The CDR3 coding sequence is TGTGCCAGCAGGCGGACGGGGGGCGGCGGGGAGCTGTTTTTT. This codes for CASRRTGGGGELFF.

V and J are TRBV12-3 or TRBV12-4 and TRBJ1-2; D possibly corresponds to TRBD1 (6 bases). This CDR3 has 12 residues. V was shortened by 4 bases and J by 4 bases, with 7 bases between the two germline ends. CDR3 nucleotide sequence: TGTGCCAGCAGTTACAGGGCCTATGGCTACACCTTC. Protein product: CASSYRAYGYTF.

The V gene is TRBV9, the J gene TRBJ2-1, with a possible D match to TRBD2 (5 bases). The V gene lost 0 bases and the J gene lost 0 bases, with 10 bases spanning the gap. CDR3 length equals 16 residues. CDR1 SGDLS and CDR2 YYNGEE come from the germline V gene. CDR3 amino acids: CASSVGERASYNEQFF. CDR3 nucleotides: TGTGCCAGCAGCGTAGGGGAGCGAGCCTCCTACAATGAGCAGTTCTTC.

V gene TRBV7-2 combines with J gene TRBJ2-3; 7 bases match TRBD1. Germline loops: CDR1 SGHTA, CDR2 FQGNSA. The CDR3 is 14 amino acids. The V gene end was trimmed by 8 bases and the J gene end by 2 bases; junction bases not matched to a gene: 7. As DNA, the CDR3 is TGTGCCAGCGGCCCGGGACAGACCACAGATACGCAGTATTTT. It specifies CASGPGQTTDTQYF.

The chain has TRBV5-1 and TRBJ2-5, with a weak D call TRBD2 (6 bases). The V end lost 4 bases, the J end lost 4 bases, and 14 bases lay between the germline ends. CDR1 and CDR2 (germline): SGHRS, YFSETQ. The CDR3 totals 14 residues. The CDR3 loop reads CASSATVGGETQYF. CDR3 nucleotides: TGCGCCAGCAGCGCGACAGTGGGGGGAGAGACCCAGTACTTC.

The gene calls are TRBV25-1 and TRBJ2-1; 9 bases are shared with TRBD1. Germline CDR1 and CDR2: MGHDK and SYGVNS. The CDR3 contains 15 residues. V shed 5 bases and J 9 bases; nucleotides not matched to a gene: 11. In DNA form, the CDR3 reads TGTGCCAGCAGTAAACCGGGACAGGGTTTAGGTGAGCAGTTCTTC. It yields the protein CASSKPGQGLGEQFF.

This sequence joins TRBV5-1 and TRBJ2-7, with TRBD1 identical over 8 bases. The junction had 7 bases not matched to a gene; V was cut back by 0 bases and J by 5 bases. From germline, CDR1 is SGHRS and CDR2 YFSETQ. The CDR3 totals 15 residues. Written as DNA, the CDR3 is TGCGCCAGCAGCTTGGTAAGTGCCAGGGGGCACGAGCAGTACTTC. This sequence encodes CASSLVSARGHEQYF.

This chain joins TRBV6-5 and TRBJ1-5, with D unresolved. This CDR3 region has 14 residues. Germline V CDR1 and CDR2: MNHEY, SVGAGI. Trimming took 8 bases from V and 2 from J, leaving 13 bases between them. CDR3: CASGPLLGNQPQHF. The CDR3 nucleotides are TGTGCCAGCGGGCCTCTCTTGGGCAATCAGCCCCAGCATTTT.

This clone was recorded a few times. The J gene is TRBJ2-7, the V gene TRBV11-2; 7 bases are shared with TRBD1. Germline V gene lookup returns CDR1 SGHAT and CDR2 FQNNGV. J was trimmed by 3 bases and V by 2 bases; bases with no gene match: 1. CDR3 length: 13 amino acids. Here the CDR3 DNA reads TGTGCCAGCAGCTTACAGGGGGTCTACGAGCAGTACTTC. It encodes CASSLQGVYEQYF.

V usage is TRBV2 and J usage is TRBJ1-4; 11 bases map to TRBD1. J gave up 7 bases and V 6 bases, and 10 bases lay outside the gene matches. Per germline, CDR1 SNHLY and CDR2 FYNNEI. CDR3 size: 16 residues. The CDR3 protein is CASSVLPGTGGEKLFF. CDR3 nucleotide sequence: TGTGCCAGCAGCGTCCTCCCCGGGACAGGGGGTGAAAAACTGTTTTTT. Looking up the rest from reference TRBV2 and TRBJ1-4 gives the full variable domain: EPEVTQTPSHQVTQMGQEVILRCVPISNHLYFYWYRQILGQKVEFLVSFYNNEISEKSEIFDDQFSVERPDGSNFTLKIRSTKLEDSAMYFCASSVLPGTGGEKLFFGSGTQLSVL.

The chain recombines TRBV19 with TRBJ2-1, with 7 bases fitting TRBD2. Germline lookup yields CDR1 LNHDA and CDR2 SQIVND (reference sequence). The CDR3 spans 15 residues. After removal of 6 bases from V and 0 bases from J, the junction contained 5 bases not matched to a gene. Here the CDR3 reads CASSATSPSYNEQFF. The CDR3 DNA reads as TGTGCCAGTAGCGCGACTAGCCCCTCCTACAATGAGCAGTTCTTC.

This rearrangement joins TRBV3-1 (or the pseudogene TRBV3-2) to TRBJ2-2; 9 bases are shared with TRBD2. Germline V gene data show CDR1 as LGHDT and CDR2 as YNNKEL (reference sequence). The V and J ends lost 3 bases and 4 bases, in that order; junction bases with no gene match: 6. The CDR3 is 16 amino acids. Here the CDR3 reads CASSQRGTSSTGELFF. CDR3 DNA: TGTGCCAGCAGCCAGCGCGGGACTAGCAGCACCGGGGAGCTGTTTTTT.

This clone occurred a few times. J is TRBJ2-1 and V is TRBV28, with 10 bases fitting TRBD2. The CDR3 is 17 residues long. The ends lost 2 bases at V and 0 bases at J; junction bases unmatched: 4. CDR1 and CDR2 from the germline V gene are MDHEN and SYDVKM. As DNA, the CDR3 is TGTGCCAGCAGTTTAAGCGGGAGGGCCGGCTCCTACAATGAGCAGTTCTTC. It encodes CASSLSGRAGSYNEQFF.

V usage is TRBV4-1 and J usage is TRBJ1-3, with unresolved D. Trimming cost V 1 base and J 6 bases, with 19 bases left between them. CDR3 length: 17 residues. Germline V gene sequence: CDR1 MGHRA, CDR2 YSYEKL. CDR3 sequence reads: CASSQGSEGAIQNTIYF. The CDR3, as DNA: TGCGCCAGCAGCCAAGGATCGGAGGGCGCTATTCAAAACACCATATATTTT.

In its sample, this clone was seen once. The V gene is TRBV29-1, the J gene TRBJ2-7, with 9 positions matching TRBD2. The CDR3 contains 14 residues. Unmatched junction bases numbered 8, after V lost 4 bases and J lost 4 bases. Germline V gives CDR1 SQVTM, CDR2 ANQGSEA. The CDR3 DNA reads TGCAGCGTTGTGGGTCTAGCGGGAAGATACGAGCAGTACTTC. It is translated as CSVVGLAGRYEQYF.

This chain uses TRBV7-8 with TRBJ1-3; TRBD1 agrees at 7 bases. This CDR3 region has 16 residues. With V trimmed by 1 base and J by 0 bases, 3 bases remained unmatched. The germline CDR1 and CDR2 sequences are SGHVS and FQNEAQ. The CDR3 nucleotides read TGTGCCAGCAGCTTAGAGGGGGCCCGCTCTGGAAACACCATATATTTT. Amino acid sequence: CASSLEGARSGNTIYF. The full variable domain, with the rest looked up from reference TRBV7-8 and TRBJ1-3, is GAGVSQSPRYKVAKRGQDVALRCDPISGHVSLFWYQQALGQGPEFLTYFQNEAQLDKSGLPSDRFFAERPEGSVSTLKIQRTQQEDSAVYLCASSLEGARSGNTIYFGEGSWLTVV.

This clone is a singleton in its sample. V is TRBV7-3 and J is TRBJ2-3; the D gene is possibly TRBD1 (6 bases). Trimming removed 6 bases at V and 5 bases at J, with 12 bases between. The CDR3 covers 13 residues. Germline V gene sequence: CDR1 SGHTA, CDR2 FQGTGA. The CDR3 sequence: CASSSGVRDTQYF. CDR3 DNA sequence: TGTGCCAGCAGTTCAGGGGTGAGAGATACGCAGTATTTT.

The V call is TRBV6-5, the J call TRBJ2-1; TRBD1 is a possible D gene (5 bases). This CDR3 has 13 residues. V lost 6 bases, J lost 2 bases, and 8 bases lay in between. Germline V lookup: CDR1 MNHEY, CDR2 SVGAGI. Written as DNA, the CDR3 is TGTGCCAGCAGGCAGGGTCCCTACAATGAGCAGTTCTTC. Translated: CASRQGPYNEQFF.

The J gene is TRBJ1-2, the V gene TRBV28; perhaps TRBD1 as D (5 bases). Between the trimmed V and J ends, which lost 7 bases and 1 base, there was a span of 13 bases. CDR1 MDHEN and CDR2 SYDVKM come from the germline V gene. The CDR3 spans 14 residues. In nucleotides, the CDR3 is TGTGCCAGCACCATATCCAGGGATAACTATGGCTACACCTTC. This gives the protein CASTISRDNYGYTF.